The rows below give T cell receptor beta chains drawn from one sample of a study of cytomegalovirus exposure and HLA in healthy donors. Assay used: immunoSEQ multiplex PCR; TCRdb lists only in-frame clones, some missing. The data show more than 150,000 clones, roughly 80% seen once. Material for sequencing was PBMCs. All receptors derive from a girl under 18 in good health and CMV-seropositive. Both conserved end residues are part of each CDR3.

TRBV10-2	TRBJ1-2	CASSENGGSSYTF
TRBV30	TRBJ2-1	CAWSSGRGEQFF
TRBV30	TRBJ1-4	CAWSVSGVDEKLFF
TRBV5-1	TRBJ2-1	CASSLAAGLYNEQFF
TRBV28	TRBJ2-5	CASSSKSFGTSGTLWETQYF
TRBV11-2	TRBJ2-4	CASSLAGAKGASIQYF
TRBV5-8	TRBJ1-4	CASSLVRGEKLFF
TRBV10-2	TRBJ1-5	CASSESGRGGSNQPQHF
TRBV7-8	TRBJ2-3	CASSILGVDTQYF
TRBV29-1	TRBJ1-4	CSVRPKGFVGEKLFF
TRBV6-5	TRBJ1-2	CASSSDAGGYTF
TRBV6-5	TRBJ2-1	CASREPGLADNEQFF
TRBV27	TRBJ2-5	CASRRGETQYF
TRBV6-1	TRBJ1-5	CASSEGTVQPQHF
TRBV30	TRBJ2-2	CAWSTGATGELFF
TRBV2	TRBJ2-6	CASMGGSSGANVLTF
TRBV6-5	TRBJ1-2	CASSFSAAYGYTF
TRBV30	TRBJ2-5	CAWTGSASGTVGTQYF
TRBV19	TRBJ1-1	CASTSGGGTEAFF
TRBV7-2	TRBJ2-1	CASSSRPTSYNEQFF
TRBV19	TRBJ1-2	CASSIDITQNYGYTF
TRBV7-6	TRBJ1-1	CASSLGHQNTEAFF
TRBV4-1	TRBJ2-7	CASSQARDRGLHEQYF
TRBV27	TRBJ2-1	CASRASGINEQFF
TRBV5-1	TRBJ2-3	CASSGTSGIEGTDTQYF
TRBV10-3	TRBJ2-4	CAISETQGVKNIQYF
TRBV27	TRBJ2-7	CASSERPGQGFSEQYF
TRBV2	TRBJ2-1	CASSPGLAPDNEQFF
TRBV7-2	TRBJ2-2	CASGTSVRTGELFF
TRBV11-3	TRBJ2-7	CASSLGGHEQYF
TRBV7-9	TRBJ2-3	CASSLASGIQDTQYF
TRBV25-1	TRBJ2-5	CASSRSVTGITETQYF
TRBV29-1	TRBJ2-5	CSVRGETQYF
TRBV15	TRBJ1-6	CATSNPPFYNSPLHF
TRBV4-3	TRBJ1-2	CASSQGLSVGGYTF
TRBV29-1	TRBJ2-3	CSVEGRQGITDTQYF